This T cell receptor beta chain was sequenced for a study of memory CD4+ T cells and cytomegalovirus serostatus. Study-wide findings and caveats: Suggested: most of the CMV-linked TCR signature lies in CD4+ memory cells. Median bootstrapped AUC for CMV status was about 0.94 originally, 0.75 to 0.91 US-trained. 67 of 164 known CMV-associated TCRbeta sequences appeared in CD4+ memory.

Comments on this clone: What it binds is not known.

V was trimmed by 0 bases and J by 2 bases, leaving 8 bases between them. The CDR3 has 14 residues. Germline CDR1 is SGHRS and CDR2 is YFSETQ. Profiling relied on immunoSEQ multiplex PCR, and the TCRdb table lists in-frame clones only, not all of them. The data hold tens of thousands of clones, with 82% observed a single time. Single viable CD3+CD4+CD8-CD45RO+ cells were sorted as the memory CD4+ T cells. The chain employs TRBV5-1 and TRBJ2-5; no definite D call. Sequenced material: memory CD4+ T cells from blood. This sequence was found in an adult in good health and CMV-seronegative. CDR3 amino acids: CASSLASGQETQYF. DNA for the CDR3: TGCGCCAGCAGCTTGGCCTCGGGTCAAGAGACCCAGTACTTC. Variable domain in full (rest from reference TRBV5-1 and TRBJ2-5): KAGVTQTPRYLIKTRGQQVTLSCSPISGHRSVSWYQQTPGQGLQFLFEYFSETQRNKGNFPGRFSGRQFSNSRSEMNVSTLELGDSALYLCASSLASGQETQYFGPGTRLLVL.